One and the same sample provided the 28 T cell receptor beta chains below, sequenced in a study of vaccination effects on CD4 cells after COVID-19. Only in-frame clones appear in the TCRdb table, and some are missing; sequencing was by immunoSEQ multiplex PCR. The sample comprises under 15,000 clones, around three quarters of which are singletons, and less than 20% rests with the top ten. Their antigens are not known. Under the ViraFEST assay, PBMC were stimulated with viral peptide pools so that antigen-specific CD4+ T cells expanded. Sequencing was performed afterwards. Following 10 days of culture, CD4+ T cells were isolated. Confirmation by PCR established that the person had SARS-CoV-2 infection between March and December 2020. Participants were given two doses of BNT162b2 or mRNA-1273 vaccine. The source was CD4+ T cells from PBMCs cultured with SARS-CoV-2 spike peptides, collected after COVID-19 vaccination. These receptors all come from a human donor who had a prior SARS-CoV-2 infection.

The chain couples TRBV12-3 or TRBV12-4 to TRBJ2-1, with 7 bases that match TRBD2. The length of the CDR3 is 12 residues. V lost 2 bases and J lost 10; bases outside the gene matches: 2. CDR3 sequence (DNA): TGTGCCAGCAGTTTACTACTAGCGGAGCAGTTCTTC. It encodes CASSLLLAEQFF.

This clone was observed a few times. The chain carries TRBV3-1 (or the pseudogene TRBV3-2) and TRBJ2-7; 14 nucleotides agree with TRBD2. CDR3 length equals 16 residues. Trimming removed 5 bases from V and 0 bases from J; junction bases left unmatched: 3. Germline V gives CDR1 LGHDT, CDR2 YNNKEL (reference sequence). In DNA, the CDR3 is TGTGCCAGCAGCTGGACTAGCGGGAGGAGCTCCTACGAGCAGTACTTC. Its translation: CASSWTSGRSSYEQYF.

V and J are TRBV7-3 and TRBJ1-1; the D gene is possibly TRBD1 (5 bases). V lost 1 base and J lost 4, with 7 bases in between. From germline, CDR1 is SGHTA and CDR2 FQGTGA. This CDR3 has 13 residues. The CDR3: CASSLNGGTEAFF. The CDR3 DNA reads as TGTGCCAGCAGCTTAAACGGGGGCACTGAAGCTTTCTTT.

The CDR3 sequence: CASIWDSENYGYTF. In DNA, the CDR3 is TGTGCCAGCATCTGGGACAGCGAGAACTATGGCTACACCTTC. This chain uses TRBV6-6 with TRBJ1-2; 7 nucleotides agree with TRBD1. This CDR3 comprises 14 residues. The germline gives CDR1 MNHNY, CDR2 SVGAGI (reference sequence). After removal of 7 bases from V and 2 bases from J, the junction contained 7 bases not matched to a gene.

This CDR3 reads CASSSQREGKQETQYF. Written as DNA, the CDR3 is TGTGCCAGCAGTTCGCAGCGGGAGGGAAAACAAGAGACCCAGTACTTC. The chain has TRBV6-5 and TRBJ2-5; 10 bases line up with TRBD2. The length of the CDR3 is 16 residues. The V segment lost 4 bases and the J segment 2 bases; nucleotides outside the gene matches: 7. Germline CDR1 and CDR2: MNHEY and SVGAGI.

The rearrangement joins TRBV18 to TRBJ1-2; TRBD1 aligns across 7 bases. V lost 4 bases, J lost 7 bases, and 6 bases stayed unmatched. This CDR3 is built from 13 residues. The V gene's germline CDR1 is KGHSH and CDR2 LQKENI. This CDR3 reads CASSRGQRSGYTF. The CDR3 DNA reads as TGTGCCAGCTCACGGGGACAGCGTAGTGGCTACACCTTC.

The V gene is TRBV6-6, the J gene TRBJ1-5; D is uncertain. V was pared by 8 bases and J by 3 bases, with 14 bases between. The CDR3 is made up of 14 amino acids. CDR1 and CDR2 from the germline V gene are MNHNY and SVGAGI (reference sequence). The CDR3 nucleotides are TGTGCCAGCGGAGTGGGTTTACCCAATCAGCCCCAGCATTTT. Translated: CASGVGLPNQPQHF.

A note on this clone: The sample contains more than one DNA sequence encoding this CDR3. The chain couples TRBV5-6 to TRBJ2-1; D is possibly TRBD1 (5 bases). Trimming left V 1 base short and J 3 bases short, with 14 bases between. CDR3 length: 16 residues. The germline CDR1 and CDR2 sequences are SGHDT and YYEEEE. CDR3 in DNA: TGTGCCAGCAGCTTGACAGGAGCTAATCTCTACAATGAGCAGTTCTTC. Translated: CASSLTGANLYNEQFF.

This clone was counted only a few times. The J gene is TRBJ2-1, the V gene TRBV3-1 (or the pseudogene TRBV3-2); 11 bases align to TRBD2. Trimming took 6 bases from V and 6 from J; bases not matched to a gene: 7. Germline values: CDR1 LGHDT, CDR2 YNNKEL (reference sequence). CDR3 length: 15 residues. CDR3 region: CASSPLAGESNEQFF. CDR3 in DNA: TGTGCCAGCAGTCCACTAGCGGGAGAGTCCAATGAGCAGTTCTTC.

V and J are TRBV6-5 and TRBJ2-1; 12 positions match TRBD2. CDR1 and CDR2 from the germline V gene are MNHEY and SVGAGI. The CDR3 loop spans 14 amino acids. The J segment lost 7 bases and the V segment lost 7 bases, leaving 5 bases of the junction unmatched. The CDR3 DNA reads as TGTGCCAGCACTTCTGGACTAGCGGGGAATGAGCAGTTCTTC. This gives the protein CASTSGLAGNEQFF.

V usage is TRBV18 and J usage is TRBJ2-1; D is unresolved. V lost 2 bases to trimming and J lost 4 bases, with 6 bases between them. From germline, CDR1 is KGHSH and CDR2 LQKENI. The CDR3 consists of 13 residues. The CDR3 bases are TGTGCCAGCTCACCAGTAGGTTACAATGAGCAGTTCTTC. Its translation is CASSPVGYNEQFF.

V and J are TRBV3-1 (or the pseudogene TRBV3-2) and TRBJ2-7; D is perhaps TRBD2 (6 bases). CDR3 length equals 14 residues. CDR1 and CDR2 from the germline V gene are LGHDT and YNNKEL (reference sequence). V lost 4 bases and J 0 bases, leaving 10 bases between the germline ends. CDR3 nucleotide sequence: TGTGCCAGCAGCCGCCTCGGGGGCTCCTACGAGCAGTACTTC. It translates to CASSRLGGSYEQYF.

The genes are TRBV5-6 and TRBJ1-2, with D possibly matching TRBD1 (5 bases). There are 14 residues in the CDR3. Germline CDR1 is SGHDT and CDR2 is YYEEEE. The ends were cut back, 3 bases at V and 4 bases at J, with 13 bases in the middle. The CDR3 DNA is TGTGCCAGCAGCTGGAGGGGTCCCGGCTATGGCTACACCTTC. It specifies CASSWRGPGYGYTF.

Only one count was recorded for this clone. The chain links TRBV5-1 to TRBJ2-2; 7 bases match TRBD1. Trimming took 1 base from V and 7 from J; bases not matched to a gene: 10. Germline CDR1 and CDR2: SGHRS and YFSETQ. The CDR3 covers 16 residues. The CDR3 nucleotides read TGCGCCAGCAGCTTGTCGCGTTCTGGGGACAGCGGGGAGCTGTTTTTT. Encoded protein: CASSLSRSGDSGELFF.

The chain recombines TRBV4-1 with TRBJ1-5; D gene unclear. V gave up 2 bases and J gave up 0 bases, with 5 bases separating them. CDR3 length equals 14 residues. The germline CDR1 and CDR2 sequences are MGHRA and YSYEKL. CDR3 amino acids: CASSQMGSNQPQHF. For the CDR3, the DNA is TGCGCCAGCAGCCAAATGGGTAGCAATCAGCCCCAGCATTTT.

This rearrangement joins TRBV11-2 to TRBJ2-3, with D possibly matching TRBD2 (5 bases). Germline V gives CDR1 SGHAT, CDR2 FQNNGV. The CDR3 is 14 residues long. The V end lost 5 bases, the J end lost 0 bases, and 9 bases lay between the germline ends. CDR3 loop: CASSHWTSTDTQYF. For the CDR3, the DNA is TGTGCCAGCAGCCACTGGACTAGCACAGATACGCAGTATTTT.

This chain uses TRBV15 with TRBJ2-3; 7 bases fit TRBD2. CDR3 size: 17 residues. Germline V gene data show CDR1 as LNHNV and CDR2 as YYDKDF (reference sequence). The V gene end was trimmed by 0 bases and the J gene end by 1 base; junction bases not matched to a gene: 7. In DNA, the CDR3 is TGTGCCACCAGCAGAGATAGGGCGGGAGTAGGCACAGATACGCAGTATTTT. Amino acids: CATSRDRAGVGTDTQYF.

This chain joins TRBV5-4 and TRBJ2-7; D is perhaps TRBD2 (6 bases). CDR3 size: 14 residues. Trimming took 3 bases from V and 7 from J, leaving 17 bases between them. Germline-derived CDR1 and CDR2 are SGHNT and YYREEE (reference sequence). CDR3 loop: CASSSPAGIGEQYF. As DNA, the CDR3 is TGTGCCAGCAGCTCCCCCGCGGGGATTGGGGAGCAGTACTTC.

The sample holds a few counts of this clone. Here the CDR3 reads CASSLVTSGTEQYF. CDR3 coding DNA: TGTGCCAGCAGCTTAGTAACTAGCGGGACCGAGCAGTACTTC. The chain carries TRBV11-2 and TRBJ2-7; TRBD2 matches 10 bases. V dropped 1 base and J dropped 6; count of bases not matched to a gene: 3. Germline V gene sequence: CDR1 SGHAT, CDR2 FQNNGV. This CDR3 is 14 amino acids long. Drawing the rest from reference TRBV11-2 and TRBJ2-7, the complete variable domain is EAGVAQSPRYKIIEKRQSVAFWCNPISGHATLYWYQQILGQGPKLLIQFQNNGVVDDSQLPKDRFSAERLKGVDSTLKIQPAKLEDSAVYLCASSLVTSGTEQYFGPGTRLTVT.

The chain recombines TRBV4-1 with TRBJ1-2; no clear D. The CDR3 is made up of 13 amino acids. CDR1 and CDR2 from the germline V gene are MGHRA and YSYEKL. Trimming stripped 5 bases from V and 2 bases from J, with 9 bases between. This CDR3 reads CASSGSGNYGYTF. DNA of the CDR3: TGCGCCAGCAGCGGGTCTGGGAACTATGGCTACACCTTC.

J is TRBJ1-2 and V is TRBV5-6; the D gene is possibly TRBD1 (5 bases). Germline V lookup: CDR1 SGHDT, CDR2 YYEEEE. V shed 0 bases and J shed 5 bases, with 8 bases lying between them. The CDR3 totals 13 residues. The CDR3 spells CASSLAGGYGYTF. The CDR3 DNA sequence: TGTGCCAGCAGCTTGGCCGGGGGATATGGCTACACCTTC.

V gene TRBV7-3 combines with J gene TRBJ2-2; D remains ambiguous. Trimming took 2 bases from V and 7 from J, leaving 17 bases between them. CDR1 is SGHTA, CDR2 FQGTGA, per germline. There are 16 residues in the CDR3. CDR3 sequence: CASSLLNPPLFGELFF. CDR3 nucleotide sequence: TGTGCCAGCAGCTTATTGAACCCGCCGCTTTTCGGGGAGCTGTTTTTT.

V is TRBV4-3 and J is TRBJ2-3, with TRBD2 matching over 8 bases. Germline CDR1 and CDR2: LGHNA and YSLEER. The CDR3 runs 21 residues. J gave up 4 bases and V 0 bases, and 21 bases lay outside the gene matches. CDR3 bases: TGCGCCAGCAGCCAAGATTGGGCAATGACGGGAGGGCCAATAAAGGCAGATACGCAGTATTTT. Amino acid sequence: CASSQDWAMTGGPIKADTQYF.

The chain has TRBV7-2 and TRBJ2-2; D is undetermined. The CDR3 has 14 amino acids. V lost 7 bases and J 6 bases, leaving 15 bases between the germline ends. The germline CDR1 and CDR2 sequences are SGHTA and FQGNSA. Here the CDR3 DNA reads TGTGCCAGCACCCCCTTTCCGGGCGCCGGGGAGCTGTTTTTT. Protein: CASTPFPGAGELFF.

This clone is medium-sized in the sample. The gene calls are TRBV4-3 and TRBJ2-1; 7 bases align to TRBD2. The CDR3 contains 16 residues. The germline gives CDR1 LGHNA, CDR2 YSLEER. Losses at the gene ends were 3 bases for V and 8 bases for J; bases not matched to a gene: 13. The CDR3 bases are TGCGCCAGCAGCCAGACCCTCGGCGGGAGAAGACATGAGCAGTTCTTC. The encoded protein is CASSQTLGGRRHEQFF.

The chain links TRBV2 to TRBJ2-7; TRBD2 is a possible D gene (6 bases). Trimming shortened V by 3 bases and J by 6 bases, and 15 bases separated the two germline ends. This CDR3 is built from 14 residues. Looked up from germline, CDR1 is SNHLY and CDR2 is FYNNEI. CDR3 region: CASSDPREVSEQYF. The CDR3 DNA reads TGTGCCAGCAGTGACCCAAGGGAGGTATCCGAGCAGTACTTC.

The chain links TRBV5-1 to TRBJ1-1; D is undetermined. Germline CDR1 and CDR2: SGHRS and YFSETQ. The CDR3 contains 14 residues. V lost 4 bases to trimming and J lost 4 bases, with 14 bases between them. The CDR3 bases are TGCGCCAGCAGCCTTCAGACGGCCTTCACTGAAGCTTTCTTT. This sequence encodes CASSLQTAFTEAFF.

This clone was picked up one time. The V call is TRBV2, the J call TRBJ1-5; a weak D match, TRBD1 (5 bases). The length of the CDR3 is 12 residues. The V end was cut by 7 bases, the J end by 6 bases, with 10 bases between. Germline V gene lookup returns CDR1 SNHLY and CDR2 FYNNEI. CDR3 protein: CASKDSLQPQHF. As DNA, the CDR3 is TGTGCCAGCAAAGACAGTCTTCAGCCCCAGCATTTT.